A single sample gave rise to the 3 T cell receptor beta chains below, sequenced in a study of blood T cell repertoires in COVID-19 (dated by TCRdb to the early 2020s). The method behind the library was the immunoSEQ multiplex PCR assay. As stored in TCRdb, this immuneACCESS dataset retains in-frame rearrangements with V and J assigned. A fraction of the clones does not appear; measured against another copy, unresolved V genes explain less than half of the discrepancy, and the remainder lacks a known reason. The sample table shows about 110,000 clones, and more than 75% are seen once. The ten largest clones take up less than 1.5% of the sample. Sequencing was done on a sample of peripheral blood. All receptors derive from a middle-aged man with acute or convalescent COVID-19.

J is TRBJ2-7 and V is TRBV27; 11 bases map to TRBD2. The trim removed 2 bases at V and 3 bases at J, leaving 0 bases unmatched. This CDR3 spans 14 amino acids. Germline CDR1 MNHEY, CDR2 SMNVEV (reference sequence). The CDR3 protein is CASSLTSGGYEQYF. The CDR3 DNA follows: TGTGCCAGCAGTTTAACTAGCGGGGGCTACGAGCAGTACTTC.

This clone has a single count. The chain couples TRBV18 to TRBJ2-7; maybe TRBD2 (5 bases). There are 13 residues in the CDR3. From germline, CDR1 is KGHSH and CDR2 LQKENI. With 3 bases removed from V and 6 bases from J, the gap between germline ends came to 12 bases. CDR3: CASSPGLGSEQYF. In DNA form, the CDR3 reads TGTGCCAGCTCACCCGGACTGGGGTCCGAGCAGTACTTC.

The CDR3 loop is CASSLFELTYEQYF. CDR3 DNA sequence: TGTGCCAGCAGCTTGTTTGAGTTGACCTACGAGCAGTACTTC. V usage is TRBV5-6 and J usage is TRBJ2-7; D is ambiguous. Germline CDR1 SGHDT, CDR2 YYEEEE. There are 14 residues in the CDR3. Trimming stripped 1 base from V and 2 bases from J, with 10 bases between.